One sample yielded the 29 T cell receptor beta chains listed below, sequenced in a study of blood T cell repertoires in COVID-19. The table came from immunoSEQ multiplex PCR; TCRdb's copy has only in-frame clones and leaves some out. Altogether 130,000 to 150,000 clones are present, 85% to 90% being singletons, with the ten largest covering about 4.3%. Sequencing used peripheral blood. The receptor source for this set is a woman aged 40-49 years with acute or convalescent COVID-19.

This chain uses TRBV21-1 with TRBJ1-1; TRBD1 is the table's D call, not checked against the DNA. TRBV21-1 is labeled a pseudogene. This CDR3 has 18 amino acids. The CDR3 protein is CASSNAEGQGAKNTEAFF. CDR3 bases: TGTGCCAGCAGCAACGCGGAGGGACAGGGGGCCAAGAACACTGAAGCTTTCTTT.

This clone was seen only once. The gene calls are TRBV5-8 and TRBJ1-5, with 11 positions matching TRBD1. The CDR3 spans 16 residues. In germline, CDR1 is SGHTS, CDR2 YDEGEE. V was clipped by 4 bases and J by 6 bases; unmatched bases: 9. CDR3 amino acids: CASSHRDRGSAQPQHF. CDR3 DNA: TGTGCCAGCAGCCACCGGGACAGGGGGTCGGCTCAGCCCCAGCATTTT.

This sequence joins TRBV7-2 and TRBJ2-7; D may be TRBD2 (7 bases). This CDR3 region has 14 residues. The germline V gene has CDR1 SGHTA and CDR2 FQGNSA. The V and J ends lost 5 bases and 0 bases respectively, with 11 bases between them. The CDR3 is CASSAGAASYEQYF. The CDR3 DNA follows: TGTGCCAGCAGCGCGGGGGCGGCCTCCTACGAGCAGTACTTC.

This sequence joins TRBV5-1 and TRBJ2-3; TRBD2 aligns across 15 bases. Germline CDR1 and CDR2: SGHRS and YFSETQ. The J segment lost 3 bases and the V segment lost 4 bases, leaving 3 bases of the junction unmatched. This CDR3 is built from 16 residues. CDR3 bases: TGCGCCAGCAGCCACGGACTAGCGGGGGGGACAGATACGCAGTATTTT. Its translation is CASSHGLAGGTDTQYF.

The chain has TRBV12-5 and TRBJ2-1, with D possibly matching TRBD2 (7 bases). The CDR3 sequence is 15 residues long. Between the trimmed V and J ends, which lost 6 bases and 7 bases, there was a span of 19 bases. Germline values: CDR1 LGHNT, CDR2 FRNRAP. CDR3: CASGLGGQVINEQFF. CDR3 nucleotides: TGTGCTAGTGGCCTCGGGGGGCAGGTGATAAATGAGCAGTTCTTC.

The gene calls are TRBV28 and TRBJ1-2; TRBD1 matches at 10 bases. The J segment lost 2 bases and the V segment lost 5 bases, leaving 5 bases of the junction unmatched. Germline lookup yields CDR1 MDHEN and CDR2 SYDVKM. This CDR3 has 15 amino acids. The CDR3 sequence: CASSLGTGENYGYTF. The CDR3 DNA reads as TGTGCCAGCAGTCTAGGGACAGGGGAGAACTATGGCTACACCTTC.

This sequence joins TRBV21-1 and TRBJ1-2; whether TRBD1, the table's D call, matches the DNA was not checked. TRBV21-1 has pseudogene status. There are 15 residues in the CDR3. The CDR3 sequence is CASSDRDRGDYGYTF. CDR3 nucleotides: TGTGCCAGCAGCGACCGGGACAGGGGGGACTATGGCTACACCTTC.

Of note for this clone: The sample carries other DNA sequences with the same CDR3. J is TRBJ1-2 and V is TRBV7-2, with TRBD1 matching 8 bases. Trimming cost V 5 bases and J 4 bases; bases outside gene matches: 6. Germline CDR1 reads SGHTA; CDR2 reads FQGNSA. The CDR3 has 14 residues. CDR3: CASSPRQGSYGYTF. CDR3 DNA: TGTGCCAGCAGCCCTAGACAGGGGAGCTATGGCTACACCTTC.

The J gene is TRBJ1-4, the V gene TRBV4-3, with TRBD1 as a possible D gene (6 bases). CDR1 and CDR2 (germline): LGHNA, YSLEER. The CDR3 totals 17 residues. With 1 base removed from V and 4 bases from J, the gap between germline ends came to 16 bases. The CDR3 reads CASSQGAGAGNNEKLFF. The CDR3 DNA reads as TGCGCCAGCAGCCAAGGGGCGGGGGCTGGAAATAATGAAAAACTGTTTTTT.

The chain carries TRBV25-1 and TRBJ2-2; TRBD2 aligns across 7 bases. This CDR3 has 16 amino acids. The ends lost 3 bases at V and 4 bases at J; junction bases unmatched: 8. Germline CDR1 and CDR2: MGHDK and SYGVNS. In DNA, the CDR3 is TGTGCCAGCAGTGAGCATTGGGACTACACCACCGGGGAGCTGTTTTTT. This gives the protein CASSEHWDYTTGELFF.

The CDR3 DNA reads as TGTGCCATCAGTGAGAGCGCGGGGATTGGCGAGCAGTACTTC. Translated: CAISESAGIGEQYF. The gene calls are TRBV10-3 and TRBJ2-7; possible D gene TRBD2, 6 bases. The V gene's germline CDR1 is ENHRY and CDR2 SYGVKD. V lost 2 bases to trimming and J lost 6 bases, with 14 bases between them. The CDR3 is made up of 14 amino acids.

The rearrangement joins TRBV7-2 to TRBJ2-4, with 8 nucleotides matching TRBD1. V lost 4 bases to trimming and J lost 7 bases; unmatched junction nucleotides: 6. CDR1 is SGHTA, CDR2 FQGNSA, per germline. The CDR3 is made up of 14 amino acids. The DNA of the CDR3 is TGTGCCAGCAGCTCACAGGGGGGAGTGAACATTCAGTACTTC. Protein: CASSSQGGVNIQYF.

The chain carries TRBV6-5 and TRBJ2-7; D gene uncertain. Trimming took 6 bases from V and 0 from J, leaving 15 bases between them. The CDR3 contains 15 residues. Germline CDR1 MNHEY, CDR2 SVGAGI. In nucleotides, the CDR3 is TGTGCCAGCAGCCCCCCGAAATCGGGCTCCTACGAGCAGTACTTC. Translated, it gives CASSPPKSGSYEQYF.

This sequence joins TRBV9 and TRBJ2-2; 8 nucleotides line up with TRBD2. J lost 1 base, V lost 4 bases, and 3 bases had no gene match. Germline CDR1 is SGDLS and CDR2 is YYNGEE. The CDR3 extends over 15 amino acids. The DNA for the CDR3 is TGTGCCAGCAGCCCGGGGGGGCAGAACACCGGGGAGCTGTTTTTT. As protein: CASSPGGQNTGELFF.

In nucleotides, the CDR3 is TGTGCCAGCAGCTTGGGTGGACAGGGCAGGAAAGAGCAGTACTTC. Its protein product is CASSLGGQGRKEQYF. The chain joins TRBV5-6 to TRBJ2-7; 8 nucleotides match TRBD1. The germline V gene encodes CDR1 SGHDT and CDR2 YYEEEE. The CDR3 extends over 15 amino acids. J was trimmed by 7 bases and V by 0 bases; bases with no gene match: 9.

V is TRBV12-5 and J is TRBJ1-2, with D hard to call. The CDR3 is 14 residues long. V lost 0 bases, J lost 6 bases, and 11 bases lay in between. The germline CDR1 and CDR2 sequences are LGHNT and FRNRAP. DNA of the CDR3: TGTGCTAGTGGTTTGGTACGAACAGTAAATGGCTACACCTTC. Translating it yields CASGLVRTVNGYTF.

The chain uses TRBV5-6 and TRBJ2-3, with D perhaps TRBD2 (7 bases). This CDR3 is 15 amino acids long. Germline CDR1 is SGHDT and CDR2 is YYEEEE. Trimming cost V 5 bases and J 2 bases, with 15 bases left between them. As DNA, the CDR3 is TGTGCCAGCAGGGGGGGGCCAGGGAACACAGATACGCAGTATTTT. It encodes CASRGGPGNTDTQYF.

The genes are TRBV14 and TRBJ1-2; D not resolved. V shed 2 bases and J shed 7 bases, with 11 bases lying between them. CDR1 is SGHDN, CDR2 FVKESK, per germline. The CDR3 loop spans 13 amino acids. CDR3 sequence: CASSQLPAGGYTF. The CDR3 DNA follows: TGTGCCAGCAGCCAACTACCCGCCGGTGGCTACACCTTC. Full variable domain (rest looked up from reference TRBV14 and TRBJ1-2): EAGVTQFPSHSVIEKGQTVTLRCDPISGHDNLYWYRRVMGKEIKFLLHFVKESKQDESGMPNNRFLAERTGGTYSTLKVQPAELEDSGVYFCASSQLPAGGYTFGSGTRLTVV.

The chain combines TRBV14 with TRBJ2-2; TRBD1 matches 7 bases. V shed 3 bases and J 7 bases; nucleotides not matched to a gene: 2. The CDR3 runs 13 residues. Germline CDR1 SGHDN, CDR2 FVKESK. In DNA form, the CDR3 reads TGTGCCAGCAGCCAGACAGGGATCGGGGAGCTGTTTTTT. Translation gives CASSQTGIGELFF. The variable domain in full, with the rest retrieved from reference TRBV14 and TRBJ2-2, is EAGVTQFPSHSVIEKGQTVTLRCDPISGHDNLYWYRRVMGKEIKFLLHFVKESKQDESGMPNNRFLAERTGGTYSTLKVQPAELEDSGVYFCASSQTGIGELFFGEGSRLTVL.

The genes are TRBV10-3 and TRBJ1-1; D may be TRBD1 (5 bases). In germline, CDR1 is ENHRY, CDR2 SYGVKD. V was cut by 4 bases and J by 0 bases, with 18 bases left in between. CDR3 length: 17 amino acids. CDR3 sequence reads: CAISGRAGDPLNTEAFF. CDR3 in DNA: TGTGCCATCAGTGGCAGGGCGGGGGATCCTCTGAACACTGAAGCTTTCTTT.

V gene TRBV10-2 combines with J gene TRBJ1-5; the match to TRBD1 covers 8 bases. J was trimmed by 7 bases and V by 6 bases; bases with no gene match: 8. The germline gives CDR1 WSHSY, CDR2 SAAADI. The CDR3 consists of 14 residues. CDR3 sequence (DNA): TGCGCCAGCAGCGCGGACAGGGCGTTGCAGCCCCAGCATTTT. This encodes CASSADRALQPQHF.

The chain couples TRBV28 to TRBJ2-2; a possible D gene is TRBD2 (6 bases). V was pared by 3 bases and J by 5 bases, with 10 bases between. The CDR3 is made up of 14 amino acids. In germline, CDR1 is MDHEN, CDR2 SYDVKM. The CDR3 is CASSFIGRTGELFF. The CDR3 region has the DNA TGTGCCAGCAGTTTTATCGGGAGAACCGGGGAGCTGTTTTTT.

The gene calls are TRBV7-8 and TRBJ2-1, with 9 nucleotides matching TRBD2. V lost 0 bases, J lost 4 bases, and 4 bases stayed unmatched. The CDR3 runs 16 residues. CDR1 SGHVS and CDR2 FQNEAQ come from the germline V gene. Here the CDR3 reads CASSLATSGKYNEQFF. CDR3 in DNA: TGTGCCAGCAGCTTAGCGACTAGCGGAAAGTACAATGAGCAGTTCTTC.

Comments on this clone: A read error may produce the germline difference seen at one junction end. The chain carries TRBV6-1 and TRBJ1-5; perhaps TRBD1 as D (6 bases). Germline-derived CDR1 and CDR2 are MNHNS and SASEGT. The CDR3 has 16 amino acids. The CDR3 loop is CVSSELGAQFGQPQHF. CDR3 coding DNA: TGTGTCAGCAGTGAACTGGGGGCCCAGTTCGGTCAGCCCCAGCATTTT.

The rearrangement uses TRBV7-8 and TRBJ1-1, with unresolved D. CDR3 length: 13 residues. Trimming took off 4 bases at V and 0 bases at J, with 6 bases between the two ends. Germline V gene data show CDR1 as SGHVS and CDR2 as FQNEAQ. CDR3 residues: CASSSGLNTEAFF. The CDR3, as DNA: TGTGCCAGCAGCTCCGGGTTGAACACTGAAGCTTTCTTT. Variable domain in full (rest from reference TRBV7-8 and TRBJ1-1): GAGVSQSPRYKVAKRGQDVALRCDPISGHVSLFWYQQALGQGPEFLTYFQNEAQLDKSGLPSDRFFAERPEGSVSTLKIQRTQQEDSAVYLCASSSGLNTEAFFGQGTRLTVV.

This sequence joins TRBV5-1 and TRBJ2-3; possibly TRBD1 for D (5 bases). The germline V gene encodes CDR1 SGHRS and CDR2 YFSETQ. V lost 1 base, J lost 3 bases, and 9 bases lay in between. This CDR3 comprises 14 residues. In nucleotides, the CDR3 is TGCGCCAGCAGCTTGATGGGGCCGACAGATACGCAGTATTTT. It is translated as CASSLMGPTDTQYF.

The CDR3 region is CASSLGQANTEAFF. CDR3 DNA sequence: TGTGCCAGCAGTTTAGGTCAGGCGAACACTGAAGCTTTCTTT. The V call is TRBV28, the J call TRBJ1-1; D uncertain. Per germline, CDR1 MDHEN and CDR2 SYDVKM. Deletions cut 2 bases from V and 1 base from J, with 8 bases between. The CDR3 is made up of 14 amino acids.

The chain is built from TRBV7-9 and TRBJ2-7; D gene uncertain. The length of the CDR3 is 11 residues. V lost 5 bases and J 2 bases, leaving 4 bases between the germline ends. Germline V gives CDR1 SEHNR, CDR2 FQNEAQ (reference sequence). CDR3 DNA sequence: TGTGCCAGCAGCCGTACCTACGAGCAGTACTTC. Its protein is CASSRTYEQYF.

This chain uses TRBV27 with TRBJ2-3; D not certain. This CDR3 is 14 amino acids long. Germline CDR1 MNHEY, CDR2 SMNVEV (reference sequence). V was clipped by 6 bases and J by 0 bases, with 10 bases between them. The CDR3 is CASRVAFSTDTQYF. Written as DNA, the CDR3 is TGTGCCAGCAGGGTAGCTTTTAGCACAGATACGCAGTATTTT.